This TCR beta chain was captured in a study of beta chain features in type 1 diabetes. The CDR3 length is 16 residues. Germline-derived CDR1 and CDR2 are SGHTA and FQGNSA. Losses at the gene ends were 3 bases for V and 0 bases for J; bases not matched to a gene: 5. This clone has a handful of counts. The antigen is unknown. Only one heparinised blood draw was taken per donor, and its volume averaged roughly 0.12 L. Findings of the study overall: In the patient group, naive, central memory and Treg TCRB repertoires seemed more alike than in the healthy donor group.

What was sequenced were expressed TCRB transcripts, since all of the isolated RNA had been reverse transcribed. Produced via immunoSEQ multiplex PCR; TCRdb's table is partial and in-frame only. This sample has about 900,000 clones, with 17% found just once. The sample was naive CD4+ T cells from blood. The TCR originated in a young woman in good health. This sequence joins TRBV7-2 and TRBJ2-7, with TRBD2 matching 10 bases. The DNA for the CDR3 is TGTGCCAGCAGCTTTAAAGCGGGAGGGAGCTCCTACGAGCAGTACTTC. Protein sequence: CASSFKAGGSSYEQYF.